This T cell receptor (beta chain) was retrieved from a study of identical twins listed by TCRdb under 2016. Context from the whole study: To test whether fetal clonotypes persist, the study used deep sequencing on TCR alpha and beta repertoires from monozygotic twins, unrelated adults of various ages, and cord blood. Replicate twin experiments were performed at different times using different library preparation protocols to rule out contamination. Paper-wide results and their limitations: Compared with coincidental sharing between unrelated individuals, an excess of low generation-probability sequences was observed among out-of-frame TCR alpha sequences shared between twins. In monozygotic twins, out-of-frame TCR alpha sharing was systematically underestimated by recombination models, although the models agreed with sharing between unrelated individuals. Fewer insertions were carried by abundant cord blood beta clonotypes, a similar but weaker trend appeared in young adult naive repertoires, and no such trend appeared in memory repertoires. Invariant T cells such as MAIT and iNKT could partly confound zero-insertion analyses, although diverse VJ usage argued against such confounding for most clonotypes. Because the same donors could not be followed over many years, the conclusions depended on cross-sectional statistical analysis. The excess sharing between twins in beta out-of-frame sequences was weaker because fewer shared sequences reduced the signal-to-noise ratio.

A word on this clonotype: The antigen this receptor binds is unknown. Within one base of it there is no much larger clone, and no base qualities were kept.

Only healthy Caucasian donors were included. The twin cohort consisted of three pairs of female monozygotic twins, all aged about 18 to 29 years. CD4+ and CD8+ T cell populations were isolated with positive isolation kits from Invitrogen. Library preparation was by 5' RACE. Sequencing relied on an Illumina HiSeq 2000. Template switching added a universal primer binding site, and the final cDNA carried a unique molecular identifier that allowed TCR cDNA molecules to be counted accurately. First-strand cDNA for TCR alpha and beta chains was synthesized from specific primers in the conserved constant-segment region. Each cDNA library was double barcoded, with a SMART-Mk sample barcode plus Illumina barcodes, to control for contamination. TruSeq adapter sequences, together with Illumina sample barcodes, were added in two successive PCR steps. The TCR alpha and beta cDNA libraries were sequenced on the Illumina HiSeq platform using custom primers. The study's processing was this. Raw reads were processed with MiGEC to extract unique molecular identifiers, and MiXCR was used to determine CDR3 positions. Recombination models were inferred per individual with the repgenHMM and IGoR tools using an EM algorithm. The analysis of shared clonotypes was done with the tcR package in R, with sharing normalized by the product of cloneset sizes. Out-of-frame nonproductive sequences were analyzed to study raw recombination free of thymic and clonal selection effects. TCRdb took the public reads, trimmed them with fastp at Q25, ran MiXCR for clone calling and kept in-frame beta chains. Every distinct CDR3 protein forms one entry, paired with its most common genes and DNA. The V and J calls, along with clone size, are taken from TCRdb and not from the paper's own processing. The sample records 450,000 or so distinct CDR3 sequences, roughly an eighth of which are singletons. The top ten clonotypes cover approximately 0.98% of the sample.

From the germline V gene, CDR1 is SNHLY and CDR2 is FYNNEI. At the junction V is shortened by 2 bases and J by 6 bases, with 20 bases in between. The CDR3 covers 16 residues, taking in both the cysteine and the phenylalanine. CDR3 DNA is the only sequence kept; it has 48 bases, read in frame from the first base. The same sample was also studied in work on yellow fever vaccine responses in identical twins. The second study, in turn, reports: According to the authors, in identical twins the way T cells responded to vaccination appeared partly convergent and partly personalized. The study precisely tracked vaccine-responding T cell clones in identical twins.

Sequencing used CD4+ T cells sorted from blood. The chain is assembled from TRBV2 and TRBJ2-7; the D segment is perhaps TRBD1 or TRBD2, each sharing 5 matched bases. This receptor was taken from a woman between 18 and 30 years old in good health. DNA sequence: TGTGCCAGCAGTGAACTACCGGGACGCCTCTTGTCCGAGCAGTACTTC. Translation gives CASSELPGRLLSEQYF.